These 19 T cell receptor beta chains share one sample of origin, sequenced in a study of response to subunit inactivated influenza vaccine. TCRdb re-called the RT-PCR reads with MiXCR, one entry per CDR3 protein. In the table there are 500,000 to 600,000 distinct CDR3 sequences, roughly 10% of which are singletons. This sample comprised PBMCs from blood, obtained on the day of vaccination. These receptors all come from a man aged 50 or older who received an inactivated influenza vaccine.

This clonotype appeared a few times. The chain joins TRBV4-1 to TRBJ2-1; a weak D match, TRBD2 (5 bases). Looked up from germline, CDR1 is MGHRA and CDR2 is YSYEKL. The ends were cut back, 3 bases at V and 4 bases at J, with 22 bases in the middle. This CDR3 region has 18 residues. In DNA form, the CDR3 reads TGCGCCAGCAGCCACAAAAGCGGCCCCCAGACTTTTTACAATGAGCAGTTCTTC. It encodes CASSHKSGPQTFYNEQFF.

The gene calls are TRBV5-1 and TRBJ2-5, with 8 bases that match TRBD1. Germline values: CDR1 SGHRS, CDR2 YFSETQ. The trim removed 1 base at V and 4 bases at J, leaving 3 bases unmatched. This CDR3 has 14 residues. The DNA of the CDR3 is TGCGCCAGCAGCTTGAATCAGGGGGCAGAGACCCAGTACTTC. It yields the protein CASSLNQGAETQYF.

This clonotype was counted a few times. The chain links TRBV5-6 to TRBJ2-5; D is unresolved. The CDR3 sequence is 15 residues long. CDR1 is SGHDT and CDR2 is YYEEEE in the germline V gene. V was cut by 1 base and J by 4 bases, with 14 bases left in between. The DNA for the CDR3 is TGTGCCAGCAGCTTGACTCCCAGTTGGGGAGAGACCCAGTACTTC. Amino acid sequence: CASSLTPSWGETQYF.

This rearrangement joins TRBV11-1 to TRBJ2-7; D remains unclear. This CDR3 is 13 amino acids long. Germline-derived CDR1 and CDR2 are SGHAT and FQDESV (reference sequence). The V gene lost 5 bases and the J gene lost 6 bases, with 14 bases spanning the gap. The CDR3 region has the DNA TGTGCCAGCAGCCCCATGGTGAGGACCGAGCAGTACTTC. Translation: CASSPMVRTEQYF.

The chain combines TRBV7-8 with TRBJ2-1, with D perhaps TRBD1 (5 bases). Trimming shortened V by 2 bases and J by 4 bases, and 9 bases separated the two germline ends. This CDR3 has 14 residues. Germline values: CDR1 SGHVS, CDR2 FQNEAQ. In DNA form, the CDR3 reads TGTGCCAGCAGCTTACCCAGACAGTACAATGAGCAGTTCTTC. Translated: CASSLPRQYNEQFF.

This clonotype appeared many times. The genes are TRBV20-1 and TRBJ2-2; D is uncertain. Trimming cost V 6 bases and J 6 bases, with 17 bases left between them. This CDR3 region has 14 residues. Germline V gene data show CDR1 as DFQATT and CDR2 as SNEGSKA (reference sequence). This chain's CDR3 is CSAVKSAAAGELFF. Here the CDR3 DNA reads TGCAGTGCCGTGAAGTCGGCCGCGGCCGGGGAGCTGTTTTTT.

This clonotype came up many times. The chain recombines TRBV5-1 with TRBJ2-1; unclear D gene. Deletions cut 2 bases from V and 5 bases from J, with 5 bases between. Germline V CDR1 and CDR2: SGHRS, YFSETQ. The CDR3 loop spans 12 amino acids. The CDR3 loop reads CASSLQNNEQFF. For the CDR3, the DNA is TGCGCCAGCAGCTTACAGAACAATGAGCAGTTCTTC.

The V and J genes are TRBV6-1 and TRBJ2-2; no clear D. The germline V gene encodes CDR1 MNHNS and CDR2 SASEGT. The V gene lost 6 bases and the J gene lost 6 bases, with 17 bases spanning the gap. This CDR3 has 15 amino acids. CDR3 nucleotides: TGTGCCAGCAGCCTGGGAACTCTGCAGGCCGGGGAGCTGTTTTTT. This gives the protein CASSLGTLQAGELFF.

This clonotype turned up a few times. The J gene is TRBJ1-2, the V gene TRBV5-1, with no clear D. The CDR3 is 13 amino acids. Trimming cost V 4 bases and J 8 bases, with 15 bases left between them. Germline values: CDR1 SGHRS, CDR2 YFSETQ. CDR3 residues: CASSGVMSAGYTF. The CDR3 coding sequence is TGCGCCAGCAGCGGCGTTATGAGTGCGGGCTACACCTTC.

This clonotype was detected only a few times. This chain uses TRBV20-1 with TRBJ1-2, with 7 bases that match TRBD1. The CDR3 contains 13 residues. Germline V gene sequence: CDR1 DFQATT, CDR2 SNEGSKA (reference sequence). J gave up 2 bases and V 4 bases, and 4 bases lay outside the gene matches. This CDR3 reads CSATGQTNYGYTF. In DNA, the CDR3 is TGCAGTGCTACGGGACAGACCAACTATGGCTACACCTTC.

The V call is TRBV18, the J call TRBJ2-1; D not resolved. Trimming took 0 bases from V and 3 from J, leaving 6 bases between them. The CDR3 runs 14 residues. CDR1 and CDR2 (germline): KGHSH, LQKENI. The CDR3 DNA reads TGTGCCAGCTCACCACCGGTAGTCTACAATGAGCAGTTCTTC. Translation gives CASSPPVVYNEQFF.

The V gene is TRBV10-3, the J gene TRBJ1-1; maybe TRBD1 (5 bases). Germline V lookup: CDR1 ENHRY, CDR2 SYGVKD. The ends were cut back, 0 bases at V and 1 base at J, with 12 bases in the middle. CDR3 length: 16 residues. CDR3 sequence: CAISESVGQQNTEAFF. The CDR3 DNA is TGTGCCATCAGTGAGTCTGTAGGACAACAGAACACTGAAGCTTTCTTT.

A few counts support this clonotype. V and J are TRBV7-9 and TRBJ1-1; a possible D gene is TRBD1 (5 bases). Germline V gene data show CDR1 as SEHNR and CDR2 as FQNEAQ (reference sequence). Trimming took 8 bases from V and 5 from J, leaving 24 bases between them. The CDR3 length is 16 residues. The CDR3 coding sequence is TGTGCCAGCCGTCCCCAGGGAGGTGTTGCTCTTACTGAAGCTTTCTTT. The encoded protein is CASRPQGGVALTEAFF.

This chain uses TRBV3-1 with TRBJ2-5, with D tentatively TRBD2 (5 bases). CDR3 length equals 16 residues. V lost 1 base to trimming and J lost 1 base, with 13 bases between them. Germline loops: CDR1 LGHDT, CDR2 YNNKEL (reference sequence). The CDR3 reads CASSQGSPGGQETQYF. The CDR3 DNA is TGTGCCAGCAGCCAAGGGTCCCCCGGAGGCCAAGAGACCCAGTACTTC.

This sequence joins TRBV10-3 and TRBJ2-6, with TRBD1 identical over 7 bases. Germline loops: CDR1 ENHRY, CDR2 SYGVKD. The CDR3 length is 16 residues. Trimming at V came to 2 bases and at J to 0 bases, leaving 1 base not matched to a gene. CDR3 in DNA: TGTGCCATCAGTGAGCCAGGGGGCTCTGGGGCCAACGTCCTGACTTTC. Its translation is CAISEPGGSGANVLTF.

This clonotype appeared a few times. The V call is TRBV19, the J call TRBJ2-1; D unresolved. This CDR3 is built from 15 residues. CDR1 and CDR2 (germline): LNHDA, SQIVND (reference sequence). V shed 6 bases and J shed 10 bases, with 22 bases lying between them. The CDR3 coding sequence is TGTGCCAGTAGCACCCCCGGCGTCCTACAATGGGAGCAGTTCTTC. Its translation is CASSTPGVLQWEQFF.

This clonotype was counted only a few times. The V gene is TRBV5-6, the J gene TRBJ1-1, with 7 bases aligning to TRBD1. Germline trimming cut 3 bases from V and 0 bases from J; bases unmatched to any gene: 14. CDR3 length equals 18 residues. CDR1 and CDR2 from the germline V gene are SGHDT and YYEEEE. In DNA, the CDR3 is TGTGCCAGCAGCTCCTCCCGGACAGGTTCATTTATGAACACTGAAGCTTTCTTT. This sequence encodes CASSSSRTGSFMNTEAFF. The full variable domain, rest sourced from reference TRBV5-6 and TRBJ1-1, is DAGVTQSPTHLIKTRGQQVTLRCSPKSGHDTVSWYQQALGQGPQFIFQYYEEEERQRGNFPDRFSGHQFPNYSSELNVNALLLGDSALYLCASSSSRTGSFMNTEAFFGQGTRLTVV.

The chain has TRBV29-1 and TRBJ1-2; tentative D call: TRBD1 (6 bases). The CDR3 extends over 13 amino acids. CDR1 is SQVTM and CDR2 is ANQGSEA in the germline V gene. Trimming left V 5 bases short and J 6 bases short, with 16 bases between. CDR3 loop: CSVFSGGQNGYTF. CDR3 DNA: TGCAGCGTTTTCTCCGGGGGGCAAAATGGCTACACCTTC.

The sample holds one count of this clonotype. This chain links TRBV10-3 with TRBJ2-7, with a tentative D call TRBD2 (6 bases). Germline V lookup: CDR1 ENHRY, CDR2 SYGVKD. The V gene lost 4 bases and the J gene lost 5 bases, with 9 bases spanning the gap. The CDR3 is made up of 12 amino acids. The CDR3 region is CAISGRGDEQYF. The DNA of the CDR3 is TGTGCCATCAGTGGGAGGGGCGACGAGCAGTACTTC.